This T cell receptor (beta chain) comes out of a study of CD8 T cells in ankylosing spondylitis. The ends lost 7 bases at V and 7 bases at J; junction bases unmatched: 4. The CDR3 is made up of 13 amino acids. Points from the study as a whole: A TCR beta motif made of under 10 highly homologous variants seemed typical of ankylosing spondylitis blood. Researchers report that disease-linked clones proved CD8+ and relatively rare in peripheral blood.

As concerns this clonotype: Antigen specificity is unknown.

TCRdb re-derived calls from the 5' RACE reads in MiXCR, one entry per CDR3 protein. The sample consists of fewer than 750,000 distinct CDR3 sequences, 19% of them appearing once. This rearrangement joins TRBV12-3 or TRBV12-4 to TRBJ1-5; 10 nucleotides align to TRBD1. The sample consisted of blood, either unsorted or a sorted T cell fraction (not recorded which). The receptor's source is a male donor with ankylosing spondylitis. The CDR3 DNA follows: TGTGCCAGCACCCTGGACAGGGGGCAGCCCCAGCATTTT. It specifies CASTLDRGQPQHF.